The 5 T cell receptor beta chains reported below all come from one sample, sequenced in a study of T cells in localized non-small cell lung cancer. Data came from immunoSEQ multiplex PCR; TCRdb stores just in-frame clones and leaves some out. Here the sample spans 45,000 to 65,000 clones, around 90% being singletons. The sample was peripheral blood, taken before any cancer treatment. The receptors shown here come from a man aged 40 to 70 with stage I squamous cell lung carcinoma.

The rearrangement uses TRBV7-2 and TRBJ2-5; 7 bases agree with TRBD2. Unmatched junction bases numbered 16, after V lost 2 bases and J lost 1 base. This CDR3 is 19 amino acids long. Germline values: CDR1 SGHTA, CDR2 FQGNSA. The CDR3 sequence is CASSLPLYSSSGLQETQYF. Here the CDR3 DNA reads TGTGCCAGCAGCTTACCCTTATACTCTTCTAGCGGACTCCAAGAGACCCAGTACTTC. Looking up the rest from reference TRBV7-2 and TRBJ2-5 gives the full variable domain: GAGVSQSPSNKVTEKGKDVELRCDPISGHTALYWYRQSLGQGLEFLIYFQGNSAPDKSGLPSDRFSAERTGGSVSTLTIQRTQQEDSAVYLCASSLPLYSSSGLQETQYFGPGTRLLVL.

The genes are TRBV4-3 and TRBJ2-3; 16 nucleotides align to TRBD2. Looked up from germline, CDR1 is LGHNA and CDR2 is YSLEER. J was trimmed by 5 bases and V by 3 bases; bases with no gene match: 14. The CDR3 covers 20 residues. As DNA, the CDR3 is TGCGCCAGCAGCCAGGCCCCTTATGGGACTAGCGGGGGGGGTGTAGATACGCAGTATTTT. It encodes CASSQAPYGTSGGGVDTQYF.

The chain combines TRBV30 with TRBJ2-7, with 7 positions matching TRBD2. There are 14 residues in the CDR3. Germline V gene sequence: CDR1 GTSNPN, CDR2 SVGIG (reference sequence). Losses at the gene ends were 2 bases for V and 1 base for J; bases not matched to a gene: 5. DNA for the CDR3: TGTGCCTGGAGTAAGATGCGGGGGTCCTACGAGCAGTACTTC. Its translation: CAWSKMRGSYEQYF.

The chain is built from TRBV11-2 and TRBJ1-1, with 7 bases that match TRBD1. The CDR3 covers 15 residues. V dropped 2 bases and J dropped 1; count of bases not matched to a gene: 4. The germline gives CDR1 SGHAT, CDR2 FQNNGV. The CDR3 region is CASSLRGTENTEAFF. CDR3 sequence (DNA): TGTGCCAGCAGCTTAAGAGGGACAGAGAACACTGAAGCTTTCTTT.

This chain connects TRBV20-1 to TRBJ1-2; no clear D. From germline, CDR1 is DFQATT and CDR2 SNEGSKA (reference sequence). The CDR3 contains 11 residues. The V end lost 3 bases, the J end lost 12 bases, and 14 bases lay between the germline ends. CDR3 protein: CSASNLMPDTF. The CDR3, as DNA: TGCAGTGCTAGCAACTTGATGCCTGACACCTTC.